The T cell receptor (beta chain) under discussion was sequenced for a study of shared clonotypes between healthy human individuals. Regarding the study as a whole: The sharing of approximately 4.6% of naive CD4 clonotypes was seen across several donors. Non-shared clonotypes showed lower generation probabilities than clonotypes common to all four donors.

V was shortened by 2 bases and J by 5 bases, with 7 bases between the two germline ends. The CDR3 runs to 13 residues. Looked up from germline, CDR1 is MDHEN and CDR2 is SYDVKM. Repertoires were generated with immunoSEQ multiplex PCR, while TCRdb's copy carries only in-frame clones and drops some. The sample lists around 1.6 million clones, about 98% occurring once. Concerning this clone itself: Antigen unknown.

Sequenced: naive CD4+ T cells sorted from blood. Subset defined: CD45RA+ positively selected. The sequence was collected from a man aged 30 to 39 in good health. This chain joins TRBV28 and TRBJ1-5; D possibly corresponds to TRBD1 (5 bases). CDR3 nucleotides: TGTGCCAGCAGTTTAGCCAGGGATCAGCCCCAGCATTTT. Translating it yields CASSLARDQPQHF.